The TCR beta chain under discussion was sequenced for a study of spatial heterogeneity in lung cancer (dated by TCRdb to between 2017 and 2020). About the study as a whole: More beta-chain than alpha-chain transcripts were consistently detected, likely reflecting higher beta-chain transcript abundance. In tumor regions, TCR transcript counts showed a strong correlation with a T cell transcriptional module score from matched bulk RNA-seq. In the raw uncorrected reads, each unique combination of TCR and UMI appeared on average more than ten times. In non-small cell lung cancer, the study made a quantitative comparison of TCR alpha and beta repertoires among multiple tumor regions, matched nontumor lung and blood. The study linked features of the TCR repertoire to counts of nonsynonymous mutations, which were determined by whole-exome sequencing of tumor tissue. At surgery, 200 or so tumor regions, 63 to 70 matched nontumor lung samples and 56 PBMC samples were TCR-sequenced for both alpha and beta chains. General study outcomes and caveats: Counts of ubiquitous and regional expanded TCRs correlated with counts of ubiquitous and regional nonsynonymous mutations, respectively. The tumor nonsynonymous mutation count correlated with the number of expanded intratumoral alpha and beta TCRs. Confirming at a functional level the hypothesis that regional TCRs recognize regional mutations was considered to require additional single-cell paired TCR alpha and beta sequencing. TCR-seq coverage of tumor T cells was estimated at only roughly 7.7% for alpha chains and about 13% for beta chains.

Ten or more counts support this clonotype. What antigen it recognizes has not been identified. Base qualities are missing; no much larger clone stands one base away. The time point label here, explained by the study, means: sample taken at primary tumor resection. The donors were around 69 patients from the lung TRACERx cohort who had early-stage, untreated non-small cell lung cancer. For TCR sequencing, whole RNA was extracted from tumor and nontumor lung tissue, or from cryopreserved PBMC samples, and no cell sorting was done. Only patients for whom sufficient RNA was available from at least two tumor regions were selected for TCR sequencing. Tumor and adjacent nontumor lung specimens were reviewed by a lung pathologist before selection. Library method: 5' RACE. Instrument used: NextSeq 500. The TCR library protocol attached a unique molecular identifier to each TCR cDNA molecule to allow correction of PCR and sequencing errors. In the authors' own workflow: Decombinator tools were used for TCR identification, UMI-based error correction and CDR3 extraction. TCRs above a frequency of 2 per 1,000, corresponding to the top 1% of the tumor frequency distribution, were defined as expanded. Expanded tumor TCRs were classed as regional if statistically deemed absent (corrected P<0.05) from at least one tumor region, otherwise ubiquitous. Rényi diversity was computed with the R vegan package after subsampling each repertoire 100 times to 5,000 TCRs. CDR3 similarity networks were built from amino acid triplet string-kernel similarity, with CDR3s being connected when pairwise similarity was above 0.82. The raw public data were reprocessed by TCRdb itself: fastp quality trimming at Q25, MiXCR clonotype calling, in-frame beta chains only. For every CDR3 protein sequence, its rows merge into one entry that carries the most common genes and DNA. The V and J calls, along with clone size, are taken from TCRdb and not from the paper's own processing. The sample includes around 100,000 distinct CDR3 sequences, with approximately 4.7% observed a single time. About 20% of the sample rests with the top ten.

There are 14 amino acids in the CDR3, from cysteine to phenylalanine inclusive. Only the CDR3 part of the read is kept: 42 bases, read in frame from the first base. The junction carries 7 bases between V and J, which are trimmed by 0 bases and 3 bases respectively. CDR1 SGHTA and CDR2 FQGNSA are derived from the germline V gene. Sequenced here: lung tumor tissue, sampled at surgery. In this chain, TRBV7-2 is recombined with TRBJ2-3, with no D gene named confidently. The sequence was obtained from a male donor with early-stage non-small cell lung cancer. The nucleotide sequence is TGTGCCAGCAGCTTAGCCCCGTCGACAGATACGCAGTATTTT. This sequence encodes CASSLAPSTDTQYF.